This TCR beta chain came from a study of T cell changes during pregnancy in multiple sclerosis. Germline V gene sequence: CDR1 SQVTM, CDR2 ANQGSEA. The CDR3 is 14 residues long. V shed 6 bases, J shed 0 bases, and the junction held 8 bases outside the gene matches. Measured with immunoSEQ multiplex PCR; TCRdb has only the in-frame clones, and not every one. The sample has tens of thousands of clones; 94% are singletons. This receptor was obtained from a female donor with multiple sclerosis, enrolled in a pregnancy study. The chain has TRBV29-1 and TRBJ2-7, with 7 bases lining up with TRBD1. The source was peripheral blood, collected in the third trimester of pregnancy. The CDR3 spells CSVSDRVSSYEQYF. CDR3 DNA sequence: TGCAGCGTCTCCGACAGGGTGAGCTCCTACGAGCAGTACTTC.